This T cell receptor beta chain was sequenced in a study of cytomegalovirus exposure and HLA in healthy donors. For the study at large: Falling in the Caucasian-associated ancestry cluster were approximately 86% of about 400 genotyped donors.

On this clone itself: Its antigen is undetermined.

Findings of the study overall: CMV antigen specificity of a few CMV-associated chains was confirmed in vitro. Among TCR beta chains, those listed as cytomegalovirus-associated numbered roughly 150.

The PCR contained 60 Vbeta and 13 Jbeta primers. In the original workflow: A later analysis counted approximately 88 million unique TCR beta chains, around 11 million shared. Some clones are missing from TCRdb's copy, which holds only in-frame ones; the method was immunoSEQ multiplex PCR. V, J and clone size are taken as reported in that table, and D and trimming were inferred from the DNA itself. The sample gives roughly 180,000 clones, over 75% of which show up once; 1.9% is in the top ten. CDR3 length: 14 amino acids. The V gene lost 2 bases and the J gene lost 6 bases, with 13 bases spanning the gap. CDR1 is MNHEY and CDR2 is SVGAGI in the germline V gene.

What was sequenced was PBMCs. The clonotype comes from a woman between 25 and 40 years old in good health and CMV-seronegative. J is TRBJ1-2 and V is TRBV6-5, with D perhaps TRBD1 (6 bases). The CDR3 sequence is CASSYGDKLDGYTF. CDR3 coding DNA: TGTGCCAGCAGTTACGGGGACAAGTTGGATGGCTACACCTTC.